This T cell receptor (beta chain) was retrieved from a study of low-dose radiotherapy and immunotherapy resistance in tumors. At the level of the study: One day before radiation and immunotherapy, intravenous cyclophosphamide 200 mg/m2 was administered, with this repeated every two weeks.

First-strand cDNA used TRAV- and TRBV-specific primers, covering alpha and beta chains. TCRs underwent around 20 PCR cycles of amplification with a constant-region primer and V-primer adapter. With in vitro transcription, the isolated mRNA was amplified. TCRdb re-called the reads through MiXCR, storing one row per CDR3 protein. The sample comprises about 100,000 distinct CDR3 sequences, roughly 20% of which are singletons, and over 4% rests with the top ten. The sample holds many counts of this clonotype. Germline V gives CDR1 KGHSH, CDR2 LQKENI. Between the trimmed V and J ends, which lost 5 bases and 4 bases, there was a span of 12 bases. The CDR3 has 13 residues. As to time point: after trial treatment. The treatment was: LDRT plus nivolumab, ipilimumab, low-dose cyclophosphamide and aspirin (RACIN trial). It was nivolumab, ipilimumab, aspirin, low-dose cyclophosphamide and low-dose radiotherapy that donors received. The patients who were eligible all carried advanced solid tumors that lacked tumor-infiltrating lymphocytes, meaning the tumors were TIL-negative.

The genes are TRBV18 and TRBJ2-7, with D uncertain. This specimen consisted of PBMCs, obtained after low-dose radiotherapy plus immunotherapy. The source is a male donor with prostate cancer. The CDR3 here is CASSTSASYEQYF. DNA of the CDR3: TGTGCCAGCTCAACCTCAGCAAGTTACGAGCAGTACTTC.